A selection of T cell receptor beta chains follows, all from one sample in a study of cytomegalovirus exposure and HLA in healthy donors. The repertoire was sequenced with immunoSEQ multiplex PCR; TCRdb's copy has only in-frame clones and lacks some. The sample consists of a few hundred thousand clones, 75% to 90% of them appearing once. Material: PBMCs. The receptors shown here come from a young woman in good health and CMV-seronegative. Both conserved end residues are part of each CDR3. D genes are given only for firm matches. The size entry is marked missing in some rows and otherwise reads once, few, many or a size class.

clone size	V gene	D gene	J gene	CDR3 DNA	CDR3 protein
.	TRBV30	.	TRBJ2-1	TGTGCCTGGAGGGGGGTTAGCGGCAACCGGCAGTTCTTC	CAWRGVSGNRQFF
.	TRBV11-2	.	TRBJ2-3	TGTGCCAGCAGCTTAGTAGCGCCCACAGATACGCAGTATTTT	CASSLVAPTDTQYF
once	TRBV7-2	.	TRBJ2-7	TGTGCCAGCAGCTTGAACAGGGATTACGAGCAGTACTTC	CASSLNRDYEQYF
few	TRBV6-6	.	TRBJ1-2	TGTGCCAGCTCGGGGGGGCCAACAGACTATGGCTACACCTTC	CASSGGPTDYGYTF
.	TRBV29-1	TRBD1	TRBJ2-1	TGCAGCGTCAGACAGGGGGGGAATGAGCAGTTCTTC	CSVRQGGNEQFF
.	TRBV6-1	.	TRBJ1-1	TGTGCCAGCAGTGAATGGACTATGGGGGGATGGACTGAAGCTTTCTTT	CASSEWTMGGWTEAFF
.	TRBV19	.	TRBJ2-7	TGTGCCAGCTCCACCATGGGCCCAGCCTACGAGCAGTACTTC	CASSTMGPAYEQYF
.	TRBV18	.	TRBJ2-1	TGTGCCAGCTCACCGAGGACGGGAGCCACCTACAATGAGCAGTTCTTC	CASSPRTGATYNEQFF
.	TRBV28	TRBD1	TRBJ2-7	TGTGCCAGTTCAACCCCGGGACAGGGCTCCTACGAGCAGTACTTC	CASSTPGQGSYEQYF
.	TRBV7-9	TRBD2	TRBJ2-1	TGTGCCAGCAGCTTAGTACTAGCGAATGAGCAGTTCTTC	CASSLVLANEQFF
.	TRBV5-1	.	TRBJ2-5	TGCGCCACCTCCGGCGGTAGCTTGTTCCAAGAGACCCAGTACTTC	CATSGGSLFQETQYF
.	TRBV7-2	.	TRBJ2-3	TGTGCCAGCAGCTTCTCAGGGGCCCAATCAACTACGCAGTATTTT	CASSFSGAQSTTQYF
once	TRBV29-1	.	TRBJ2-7	TGCAGCGTTGAAGTTAGGCAGGGTGAGCAGTACTTC	CSVEVRQGEQYF
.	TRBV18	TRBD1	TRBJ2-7	TGTGCCAGCTCACCATCCTCGGGACAGAAGACCTACGAGCAGTACTTC	CASSPSSGQKTYEQYF
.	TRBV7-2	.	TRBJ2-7	TGTGCCAGCAGCCGAACCGGGACCTACGAGCAGTACTTC	CASSRTGTYEQYF
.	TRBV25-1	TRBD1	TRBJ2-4	TGTGCCAGCAGTGCCTCGACAGGGGACGGGCACATTCAGTACTTC	CASSASTGDGHIQYF
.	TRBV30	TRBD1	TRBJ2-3	TGTGCCTGGAGTAAGGGACAGGGTCCAGATACGCAGTATTTT	CAWSKGQGPDTQYF
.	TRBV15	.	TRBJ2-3	TGTGCCACCAGCCCCCGTCGGTACTTAGATACGCAGTATTTT	CATSPRRYLDTQYF
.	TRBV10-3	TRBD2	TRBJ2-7	TGTGCCATCAGTGAAGCCACGGGAGGACTTGGCGAGCAGTACTTC	CAISEATGGLGEQYF
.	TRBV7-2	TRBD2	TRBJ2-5	TGTGCCAGCAGCTTAGTCGCTTCGAGCGGGAGTGGCCAAGAGACCCAGTACTTC	CASSLVASSGSGQETQYF
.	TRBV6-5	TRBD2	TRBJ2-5	TGTGCCAGCAGAGGACTAGCGGCAGGGGAGACCCAGTACTTC	CASRGLAAGETQYF
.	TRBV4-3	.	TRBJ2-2	TGCGCCAGCAGCCAAGAATTGATGACGGGTAACACCGGGGAGCTGTTTTTT	CASSQELMTGNTGELFF
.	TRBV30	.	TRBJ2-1	TGTGCCTGGAGTGGGGGCGGCGGCTCCTACAATGAGCAGTTCTTC	CAWSGGGGSYNEQFF
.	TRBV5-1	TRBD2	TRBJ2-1	TGCGCCAGCCGGACTAGCGGAAGGTCCTACAATGAGCAGTTCTTC	CASRTSGRSYNEQFF
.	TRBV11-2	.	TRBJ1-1	TGTGCCAGCAGCTTGTCAGAGAACACTGAAGCTTTCTTT	CASSLSENTEAFF
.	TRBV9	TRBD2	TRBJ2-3	TGTGCCAGCAGCGTAGGTTGGGGGGGACCCCGGGATACGCAGTATTTT	CASSVGWGGPRDTQYF
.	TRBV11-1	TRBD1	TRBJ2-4	TGTGCCAGCAGCCTGACCGGGACAGGGGTACAAGCCAAAAACATTCAGTACTTC	CASSLTGTGVQAKNIQYF
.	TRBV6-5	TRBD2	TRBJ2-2	TGTGCCAGCAGTAGGACTAGCGGCAACACCGGGGAGCTGTTTTTT	CASSRTSGNTGELFF
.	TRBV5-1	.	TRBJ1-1	TGCGCCAGCAGCTTGGTGCAATTAGAGGGCACTGAAGCTTTCTTT	CASSLVQLEGTEAFF
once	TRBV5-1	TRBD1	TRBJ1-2	TGCGCCAGCAGCTTGGCGACAGGGAACGGCTATGGCTACACCTTC	CASSLATGNGYGYTF
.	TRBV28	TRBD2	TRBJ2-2	TGTGCCAGCAGTTGGACTAGCGGGTGGACCGGGGAGCTGTTTTTT	CASSWTSGWTGELFF
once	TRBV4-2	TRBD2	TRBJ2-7	TGTGCCAGCAGCCAAGTTGGAACTAGCGGGAGGTCCACCTACGAGCAGTACTTC	CASSQVGTSGRSTYEQYF
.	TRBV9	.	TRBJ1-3	TGTGCCAGCAGCTCTTGGTCTATTGGAAACACCATATATTTT	CASSSWSIGNTIYF
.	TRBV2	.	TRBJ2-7	TGTGCCAGCAGTGAAGCCGCCAGGGGGGTAATGTACGAGCAGTACTTC	CASSEAARGVMYEQYF
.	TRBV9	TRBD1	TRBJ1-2	TGTGCCAGCAGTTCCGGGACAGGTTCCTATGGCTACACCTTC	CASSSGTGSYGYTF
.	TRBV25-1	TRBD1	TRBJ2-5	TGTGCCAGCAGTGATTCGGGGGGACAGGGGTCCCAGTACTTC	CASSDSGGQGSQYF
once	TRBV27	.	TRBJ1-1	TGTGCCAGCAGTTTAAAGGTCGGGTACACTGAAGCTTTCTTT	CASSLKVGYTEAFF
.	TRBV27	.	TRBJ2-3	TGTGCCAGCTCCTTTACGCAGTATTTT	CASSFTQYF
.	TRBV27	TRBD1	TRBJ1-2	TGTGCCAGCCGGATGGACAGGGTATCTGGCTACACCTTC	CASRMDRVSGYTF
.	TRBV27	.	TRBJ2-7	TGTGCCAGCAGTCCCTCCCGTGGGGCTAAGGACTACGAGCAGTACTTC	CASSPSRGAKDYEQYF
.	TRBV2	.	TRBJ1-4	TGTGCCAGCAGTGAAATGTACGGACTAAATGAAAAACTGTTTTTT	CASSEMYGLNEKLFF
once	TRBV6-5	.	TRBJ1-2	TGTGCCAGCAGTTACGGGGACACGGCACTCTACGGCTACACCTTC	CASSYGDTALYGYTF
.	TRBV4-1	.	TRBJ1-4	TGCGCCAGCAGCCAGAGATCATTACGTGAAAAACTGTTTTTT	CASSQRSLREKLFF
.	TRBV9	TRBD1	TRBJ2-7	TGTGCCAGCAGCCACAACAGGGGACCCCACGAGCAGTACTTC	CASSHNRGPHEQYF
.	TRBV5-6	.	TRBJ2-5	TGTGCCAGCAGCTTCTTCGACAGACAAGAGACCCAGTACTTC	CASSFFDRQETQYF
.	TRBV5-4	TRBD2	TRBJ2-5	TGTGCCAGCAGCTTGTTTAGCGGGAGCCCGTTAAGGGAGACCCAGTACTTC	CASSLFSGSPLRETQYF
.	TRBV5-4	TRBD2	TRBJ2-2	TGTGCCAGCAGCCCCCGGACTAGCGGGGGGGTGTGGGGCACCGGGGAGCTGTTTTTT	CASSPRTSGGVWGTGELFF
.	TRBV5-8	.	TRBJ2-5	TGTGCCAGCAGCATCAGGGATGGGACCCAGTACTTC	CASSIRDGTQYF
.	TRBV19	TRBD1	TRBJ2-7	TGTGCCAGCAGGACAGGGAGAGAGGACGAGCAGTACTTC	CASRTGREDEQYF
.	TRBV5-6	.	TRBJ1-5	TGTGCCAGCAGCGTTTCAGGGGCCCACGTCTCCAATCAGCCCCAGCATTTT	CASSVSGAHVSNQPQHF
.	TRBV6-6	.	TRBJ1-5	TGTGCCAGCACCACGGACATTAATAGCAATCAGCCCCAGCATTTT	CASTTDINSNQPQHF
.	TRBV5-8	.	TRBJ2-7	TGTGCCAGCAGCGCCTACTACGAGCAGTACTTC	CASSAYYEQYF
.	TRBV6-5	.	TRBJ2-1	TGTGCCAGCAGTTACTCCGAGAGTTTGGATGAGCAGTTCTTC	CASSYSESLDEQFF